The 2 T cell receptor beta chains listed next were all sequenced from one sample in a study of blood T cell repertoires in COVID-19. Libraries were prepared by immunoSEQ multiplex PCR; TCRdb keeps only in-frame clonotypes and omits some of them. Of tens of thousands of clones in the sample, approximately 85% were seen once. Source material: peripheral blood. The receptors were sampled from a human donor in a cohort sampled during active COVID-19.

This chain connects TRBV5-8 to TRBJ2-5; the match to TRBD2 covers 10 bases. Germline CDR1 reads SGHTS; CDR2 reads YDEGEE. After removal of 2 bases from V and 4 bases from J, the junction contained 5 bases not matched to a gene. CDR3 length: 15 residues. Written as DNA, the CDR3 is TGTGCCAGCAGCTTAAGGCTAGCGGGGGCAGAGACCCAGTACTTC. Translating gives CASSLRLAGAETQYF.

This clone has more than one count but fewer than ten. The chain has TRBV12-3 or TRBV12-4 and TRBJ1-2, with a tentative D call TRBD1 (5 bases). Trimming removed 8 bases at V and 7 bases at J, with 11 bases between. The CDR3 length is 11 residues. This CDR3 reads CASRLGGGYTF. CDR3 in DNA: TGTGCCAGCCGGTTGGGGGGTGGCTACACCTTC.